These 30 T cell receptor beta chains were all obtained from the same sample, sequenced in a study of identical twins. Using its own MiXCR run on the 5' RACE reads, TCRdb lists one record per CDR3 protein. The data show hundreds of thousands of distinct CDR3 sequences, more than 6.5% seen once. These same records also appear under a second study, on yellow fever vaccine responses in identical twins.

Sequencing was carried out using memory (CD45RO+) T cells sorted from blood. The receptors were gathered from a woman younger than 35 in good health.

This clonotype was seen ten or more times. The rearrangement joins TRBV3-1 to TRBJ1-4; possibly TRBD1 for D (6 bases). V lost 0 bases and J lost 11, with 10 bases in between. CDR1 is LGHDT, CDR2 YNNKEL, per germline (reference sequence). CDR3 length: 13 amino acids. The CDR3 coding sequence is TGTGCCAGCAGCCAAGATCAGGGGCGCAAACTGTTTTTT. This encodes CASSQDQGRKLFF.

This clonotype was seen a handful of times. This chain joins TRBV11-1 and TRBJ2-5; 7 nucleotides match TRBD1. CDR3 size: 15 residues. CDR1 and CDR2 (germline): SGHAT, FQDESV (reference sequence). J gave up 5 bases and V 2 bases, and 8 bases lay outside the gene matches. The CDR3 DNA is TGTGCCAGCAGCTTAACGGTAACAGGGGCCGAGACCCAGTACTTC. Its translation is CASSLTVTGAETQYF.

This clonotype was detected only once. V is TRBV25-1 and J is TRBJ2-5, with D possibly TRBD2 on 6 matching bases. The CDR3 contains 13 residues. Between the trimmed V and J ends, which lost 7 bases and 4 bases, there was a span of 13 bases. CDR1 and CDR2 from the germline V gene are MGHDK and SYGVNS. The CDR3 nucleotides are TGTGCCAGCACCGCCGGGGGTTCAGAGACCCAGTACTTC. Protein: CASTAGGSETQYF.

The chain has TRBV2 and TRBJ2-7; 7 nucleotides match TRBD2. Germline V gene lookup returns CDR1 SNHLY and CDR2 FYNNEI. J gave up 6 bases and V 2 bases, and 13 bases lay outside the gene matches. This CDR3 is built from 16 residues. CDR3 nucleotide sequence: TGTGCCAGCAGTGAAAGACGGACTAGTCCTTCGGGCGAGCAGTACTTC. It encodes CASSERRTSPSGEQYF.

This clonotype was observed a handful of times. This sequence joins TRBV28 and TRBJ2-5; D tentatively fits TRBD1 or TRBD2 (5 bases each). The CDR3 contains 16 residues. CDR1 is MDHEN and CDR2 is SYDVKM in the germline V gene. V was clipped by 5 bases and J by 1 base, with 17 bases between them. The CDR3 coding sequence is TGTGCCAGCAGTCCCCAGGGTACAGGAGGCCAAGAGACCCAGTACTTC. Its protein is CASSPQGTGGQETQYF.

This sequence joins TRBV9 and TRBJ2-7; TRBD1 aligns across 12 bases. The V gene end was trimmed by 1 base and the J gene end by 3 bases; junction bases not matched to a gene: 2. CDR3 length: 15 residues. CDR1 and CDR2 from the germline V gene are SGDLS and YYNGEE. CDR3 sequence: CASSVRDRGLYEQYF. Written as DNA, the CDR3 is TGTGCCAGCAGCGTACGGGACAGGGGGCTCTACGAGCAGTACTTC.

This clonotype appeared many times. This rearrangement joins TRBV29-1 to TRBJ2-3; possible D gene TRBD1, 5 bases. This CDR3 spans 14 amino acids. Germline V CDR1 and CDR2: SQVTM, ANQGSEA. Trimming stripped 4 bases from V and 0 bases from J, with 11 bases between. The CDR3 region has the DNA TGCAGCGTTGTAGGGCAGGGAAGCACAGATACGCAGTATTTT. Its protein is CSVVGQGSTDTQYF.

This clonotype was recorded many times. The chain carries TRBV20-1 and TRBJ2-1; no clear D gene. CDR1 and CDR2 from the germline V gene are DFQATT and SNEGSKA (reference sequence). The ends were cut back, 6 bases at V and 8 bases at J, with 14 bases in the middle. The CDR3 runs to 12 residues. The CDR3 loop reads CSAPVWVHEQFF. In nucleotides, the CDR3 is TGCAGTGCCCCAGTTTGGGTACATGAGCAGTTCTTC.

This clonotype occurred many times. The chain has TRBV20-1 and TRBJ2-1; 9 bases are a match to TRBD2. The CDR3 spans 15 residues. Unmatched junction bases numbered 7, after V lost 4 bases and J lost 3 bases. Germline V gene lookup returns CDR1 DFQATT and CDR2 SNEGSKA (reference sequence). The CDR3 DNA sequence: TGCAGTGCTACCACCGGGACTAGCCACTACAATGAGCAGTTCTTC. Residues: CSATTGTSHYNEQFF.

The CDR3 sequence: CASSQSGNIGGELFF. CDR3 sequence (DNA): TGCGCCAGCAGCCAGTCAGGGAATATTGGTGGGGAGCTGTTTTTT. The rearrangement joins TRBV4-3 to TRBJ2-2; TRBD1 is a possible D gene (5 bases). Trimming left V 3 bases short and J 8 bases short, with 16 bases between. This CDR3 has 15 residues. Per germline, CDR1 LGHNA and CDR2 YSLEER.

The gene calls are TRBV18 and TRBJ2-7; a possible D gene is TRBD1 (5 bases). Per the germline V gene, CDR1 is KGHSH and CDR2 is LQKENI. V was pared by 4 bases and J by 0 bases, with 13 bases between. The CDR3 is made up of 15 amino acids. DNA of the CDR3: TGTGCCAGCTCACTTCAACAGGTCCCCTCCTACGAGCAGTACTTC. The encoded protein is CASSLQQVPSYEQYF.

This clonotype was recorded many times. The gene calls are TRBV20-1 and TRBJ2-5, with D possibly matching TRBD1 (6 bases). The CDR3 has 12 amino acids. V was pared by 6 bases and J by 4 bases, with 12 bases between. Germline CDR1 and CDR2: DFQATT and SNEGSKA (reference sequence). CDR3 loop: CSATDRPETQYF. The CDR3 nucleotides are TGCAGTGCAACTGACAGGCCAGAGACCCAGTACTTC.

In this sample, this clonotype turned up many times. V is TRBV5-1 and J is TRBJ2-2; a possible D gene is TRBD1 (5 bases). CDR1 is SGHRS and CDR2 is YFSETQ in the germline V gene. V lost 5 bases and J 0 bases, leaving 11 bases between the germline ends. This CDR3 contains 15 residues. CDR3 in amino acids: CASRGQPTNTGELFF. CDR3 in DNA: TGCGCCAGCAGAGGACAACCAACGAACACCGGGGAGCTGTTTTTT. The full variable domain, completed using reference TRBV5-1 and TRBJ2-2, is KAGVTQTPRYLIKTRGQQVTLSCSPISGHRSVSWYQQTPGQGLQFLFEYFSETQRNKGNFPGRFSGRQFSNSRSEMNVSTLELGDSALYLCASRGQPTNTGELFFGEGSRLTVL.

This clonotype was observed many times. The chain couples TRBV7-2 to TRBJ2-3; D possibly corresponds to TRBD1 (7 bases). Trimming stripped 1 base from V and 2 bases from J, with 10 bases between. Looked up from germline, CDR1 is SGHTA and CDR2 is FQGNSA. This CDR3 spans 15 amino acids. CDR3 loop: CASSLGGTATDTQYF. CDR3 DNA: TGTGCCAGCAGCTTAGGCGGGACAGCCACAGATACGCAGTATTTT.

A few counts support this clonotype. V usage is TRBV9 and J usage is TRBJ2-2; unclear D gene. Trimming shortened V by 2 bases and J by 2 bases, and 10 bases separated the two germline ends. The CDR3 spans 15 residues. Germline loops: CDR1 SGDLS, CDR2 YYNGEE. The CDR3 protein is CASSVRASNTGELFF. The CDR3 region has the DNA TGTGCCAGCAGCGTTAGGGCCTCAAACACCGGGGAGCTGTTTTTT.

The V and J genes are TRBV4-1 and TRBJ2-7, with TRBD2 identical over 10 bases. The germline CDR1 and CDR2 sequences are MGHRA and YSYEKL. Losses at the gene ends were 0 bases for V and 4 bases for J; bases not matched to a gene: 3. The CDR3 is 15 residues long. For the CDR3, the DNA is TGCGCCAGCAGCCAAGAGCTAGCGGGGGTGTACGAGCAGTACTTC. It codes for CASSQELAGVYEQYF.

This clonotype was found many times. The DNA for the CDR3 is TGTGCCAGCAGTTCGCGGACACGAACGAACACCGGGGAGCTGTTTTTT. This codes for CASSSRTRTNTGELFF. The chain combines TRBV28 with TRBJ2-2; weak D call: TRBD1 (5 bases). CDR3 length: 16 amino acids. With 4 bases removed from V and 0 bases from J, the gap between germline ends came to 12 bases. Germline V gene lookup returns CDR1 MDHEN and CDR2 SYDVKM.

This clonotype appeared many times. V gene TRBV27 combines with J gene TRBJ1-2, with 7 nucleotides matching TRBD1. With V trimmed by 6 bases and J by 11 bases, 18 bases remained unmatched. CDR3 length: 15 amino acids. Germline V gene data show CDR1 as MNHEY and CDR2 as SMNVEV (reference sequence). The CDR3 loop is CASSSPFEGAVGYTF. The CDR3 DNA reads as TGTGCCAGCAGCTCTCCATTCGAGGGGGCGGTGGGGTACACCTTC.

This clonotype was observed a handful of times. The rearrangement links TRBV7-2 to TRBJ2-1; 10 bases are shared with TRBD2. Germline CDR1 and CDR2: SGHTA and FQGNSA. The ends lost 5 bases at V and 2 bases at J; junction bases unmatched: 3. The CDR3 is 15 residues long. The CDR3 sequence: CASSITSGAYNEQFF. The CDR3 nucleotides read TGTGCCAGCAGCATTACTAGCGGGGCCTACAATGAGCAGTTCTTC. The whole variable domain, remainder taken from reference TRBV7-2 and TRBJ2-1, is GAGVSQSPSNKVTEKGKDVELRCDPISGHTALYWYRQSLGQGLEFLIYFQGNSAPDKSGLPSDRFSAERTGGSVSTLTIQRTQQEDSAVYLCASSITSGAYNEQFFGPGTRLTVL.

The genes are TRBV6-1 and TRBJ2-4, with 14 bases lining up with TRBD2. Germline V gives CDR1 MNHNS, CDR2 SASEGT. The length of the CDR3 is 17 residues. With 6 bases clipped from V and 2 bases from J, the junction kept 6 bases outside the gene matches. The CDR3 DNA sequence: TGTGCCAGCAGCGGACTAGCGGGGGGCACAACCAAAAACATTCAGTACTTC. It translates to CASSGLAGGTTKNIQYF.

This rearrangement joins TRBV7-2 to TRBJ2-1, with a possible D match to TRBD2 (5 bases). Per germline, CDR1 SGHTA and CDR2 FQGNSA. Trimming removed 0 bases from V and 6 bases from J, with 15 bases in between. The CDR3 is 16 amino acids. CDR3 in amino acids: CASSLAELRVGNEQFF. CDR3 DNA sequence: TGTGCCAGCAGCTTAGCTGAGTTGAGGGTAGGCAATGAGCAGTTCTTC.

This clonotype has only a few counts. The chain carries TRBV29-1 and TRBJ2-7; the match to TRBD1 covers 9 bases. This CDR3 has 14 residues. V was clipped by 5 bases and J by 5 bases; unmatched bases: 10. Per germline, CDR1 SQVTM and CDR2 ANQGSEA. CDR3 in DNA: TGCAGCGTTAGTGAGACAGGGGGTGCCGACGAGCAGTACTTC. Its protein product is CSVSETGGADEQYF.

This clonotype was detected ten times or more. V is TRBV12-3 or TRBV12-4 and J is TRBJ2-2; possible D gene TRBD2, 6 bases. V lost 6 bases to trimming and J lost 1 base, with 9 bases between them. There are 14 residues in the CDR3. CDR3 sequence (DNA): TGTGCCAGCAGCCTTAGCGGGAACACCGGGGAGCTGTTTTTT. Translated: CASSLSGNTGELFF.

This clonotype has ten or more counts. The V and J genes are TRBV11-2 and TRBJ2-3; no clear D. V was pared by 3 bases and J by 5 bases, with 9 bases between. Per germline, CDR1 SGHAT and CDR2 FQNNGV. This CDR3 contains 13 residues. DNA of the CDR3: TGTGCCAGCAGCTTTCTAGTGGTAGATACGCAGTATTTT. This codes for CASSFLVVDTQYF.

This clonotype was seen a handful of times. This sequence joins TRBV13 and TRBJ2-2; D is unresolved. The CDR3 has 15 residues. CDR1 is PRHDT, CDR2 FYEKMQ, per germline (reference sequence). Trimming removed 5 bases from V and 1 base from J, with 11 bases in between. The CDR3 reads CASSVGTLNTGELFF. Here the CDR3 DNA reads TGTGCCAGCAGCGTGGGTACTTTGAACACCGGGGAGCTGTTTTTT.

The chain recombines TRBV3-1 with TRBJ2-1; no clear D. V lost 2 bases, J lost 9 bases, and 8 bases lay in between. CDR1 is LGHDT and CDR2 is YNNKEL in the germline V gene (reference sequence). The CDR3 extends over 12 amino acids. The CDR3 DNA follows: TGTGCCAGCAGCCAAAGGGCAAGTGAGCAGTTCTTC. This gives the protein CASSQRASEQFF.

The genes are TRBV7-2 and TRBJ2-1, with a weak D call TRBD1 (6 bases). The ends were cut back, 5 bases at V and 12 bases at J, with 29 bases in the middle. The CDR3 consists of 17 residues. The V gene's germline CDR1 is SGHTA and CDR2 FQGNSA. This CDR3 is CASSVGPRGSMNGVQFF. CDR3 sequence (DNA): TGTGCCAGCAGCGTAGGCCCCAGGGGCAGTATGAATGGCGTGCAGTTCTTC.

The chain's CDR3 is CAISRTGRTEAFF. The CDR3 bases are TGTGCCATCAGCCGGACAGGGAGGACTGAAGCTTTCTTT. The chain links TRBV10-3 to TRBJ1-1, with 8 bases identical to TRBD1. CDR3 length equals 13 residues. Trimming removed 6 bases from V and 5 bases from J; junction bases left unmatched: 5. Germline-derived CDR1 and CDR2 are ENHRY and SYGVKD.

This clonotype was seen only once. The CDR3 loop reads CASSTTTGAGFSYNEQFF. In nucleotides, the CDR3 is TGTGCCAGCAGTACCACTACAGGGGCGGGCTTCTCCTACAATGAGCAGTTCTTC. The chain carries TRBV6-2 or TRBV6-3 and TRBJ2-1, with TRBD1 matching over 7 bases. Losses at the gene ends were 5 bases for V and 0 bases for J; bases not matched to a gene: 13. The CDR3 is 18 amino acids. CDR1 and CDR2 (germline): MNHEY, SVGEGT.

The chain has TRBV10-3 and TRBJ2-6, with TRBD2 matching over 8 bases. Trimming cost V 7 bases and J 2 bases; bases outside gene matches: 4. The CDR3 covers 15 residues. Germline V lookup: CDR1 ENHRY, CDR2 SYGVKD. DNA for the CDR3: TGTGCCATCATGGATAGCGGGACTGGGGCCAACGTCCTGACTTTC. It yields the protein CAIMDSGTGANVLTF.